This T cell receptor beta chain was found in a study of CD8+CD57+ T cells in acquired aplastic anemia. The study's findings and limits: Researchers report that about 29 CD8+ CDR3 sequences appeared in both patients and controls.

The use of genomic DNA as template underpinned the TCR beta VDJ and CDR3 profiling. TCRdb reanalysed the reads using MiXCR and keeps one entry per CDR3 protein. The sample has under 75,000 distinct CDR3 sequences, around 50% seen once. V dropped 1 base and J dropped 2 bases, with 4 bases sitting between them. Germline V gene lookup returns CDR1 LNHDA and CDR2 SQIVND (reference sequence). CDR3 length: 13 residues. This clonotype was seen only a few times. What it binds is not known. The chain couples TRBV19 to TRBJ2-3; no reliable D call. The source of this sequence is a human donor in good health, serving as a control. Sequenced sample: sorted CD4+, CD8+, or CD8+CD57+ T cells (not recorded which) from PBMCs. CDR3 sequence reads: CASSIGHTDTQYF. CDR3 bases: TGTGCCAGTAGTATAGGCCACACAGATACGCAGTATTTT.